The 28 T cell receptor beta chains below all came from one sample that was sequenced in a study of shared clonotypes between healthy human individuals. Data came from immunoSEQ multiplex PCR; TCRdb stores just in-frame clones and leaves some out. The table has about 1.1 million clones, roughly 80% seen once; the top ten hold over 0.8%. The sequenced sample was memory CD4+ T cells from PBMCs. Subset given: CD45RA-negative fraction. The receptors originated from a man in his late teens or twenties in good health. Some clones in this sample may be carry-over from other donors' samples.

The chain joins TRBV2 to TRBJ1-6; possibly TRBD1 for D (6 bases). V lost 5 bases and J 4 bases, leaving 12 bases between the germline ends. The CDR3 consists of 15 residues. Germline V lookup: CDR1 SNHLY, CDR2 FYNNEI. CDR3 sequence reads: CASSFGQQYNSPLHF. In DNA, the CDR3 is TGTGCCAGCAGTTTTGGACAGCAATATAATTCACCCCTCCACTTT.

This clone was observed a handful of times. Additional DNA sequences in this sample encode the identical CDR3. The CDR3 DNA reads TGTGCCAGCAGCCAAGATCTTAACAGCTACGAGCAGTACTTC. Translated: CASSQDLNSYEQYF. V usage is TRBV14 and J usage is TRBJ2-7; D unclear. The germline CDR1 and CDR2 sequences are SGHDN and FVKESK. The V end was cut by 0 bases, the J end by 3 bases, with 9 bases between. This CDR3 is 14 amino acids long.

The J gene is TRBJ2-7, the V gene TRBV5-1; TRBD2 agrees at 8 bases. The CDR3 runs 14 residues. V lost 2 bases and J lost 3; bases outside the gene matches: 4. Germline V gene sequence: CDR1 SGHRS, CDR2 YFSETQ. CDR3 sequence: CASSFTSGNYEQYF. The CDR3 DNA reads as TGCGCCAGCAGCTTCACTAGCGGAAACTACGAGCAGTACTTC.

The gene calls are TRBV27 and TRBJ2-3, with 13 positions matching TRBD2. CDR1 and CDR2 from the germline V gene are MNHEY and SMNVEV (reference sequence). The CDR3 consists of 19 residues. Losses at the gene ends were 2 bases for V and 4 bases for J; bases not matched to a gene: 12. The CDR3 loop is CASSLTPPGLAGVADTQYF. DNA of the CDR3: TGTGCCAGCAGTTTAACCCCCCCCGGACTAGCGGGAGTGGCAGATACGCAGTATTTT.

This chain uses TRBV10-1 with TRBJ2-2; 8 nucleotides align to TRBD1. This CDR3 has 15 residues. Germline assignment: CDR1 WNHNN and CDR2 SYGVQD (reference sequence). The V and J ends lost 5 bases and 2 bases, in that order; junction bases with no gene match: 4. The CDR3 loop is CASSFDRGNTGELFF. The CDR3 region has the DNA TGCGCCAGCAGTTTTGACAGGGGAAACACCGGGGAGCTGTTTTTT.

With respect to this clone: Other DNA sequences in the same sample also yield this CDR3. The V call is TRBV5-1, the J call TRBJ2-5; 10 bases fit TRBD2. Per germline, CDR1 SGHRS and CDR2 YFSETQ. This CDR3 spans 16 amino acids. V lost 0 bases, J lost 5 bases, and 7 bases stayed unmatched. Here the CDR3 reads CASSLGPAGGGETQYF. The CDR3 DNA reads as TGCGCCAGCAGCTTGGGACCAGCGGGAGGGGGTGAGACCCAGTACTTC.

This chain uses TRBV4-2 with TRBJ2-7; weak D call: TRBD2 (6 bases). This CDR3 has 15 amino acids. V lost 0 bases, J lost 2 bases, and 11 bases lay in between. Germline CDR1 and CDR2: LGHNA and YNFKEQ. The CDR3, as DNA: TGTGCCAGCAGCCAAGATCCTAGCGAGGCCTACGAGCAGTACTTC. It specifies CASSQDPSEAYEQYF.

The chain employs TRBV27 and TRBJ2-3; 7 bases map to TRBD2. The junction had 17 bases not matched to a gene; V was cut back by 5 bases and J by 3 bases. The length of the CDR3 is 18 residues. Germline CDR1 MNHEY, CDR2 SMNVEV (reference sequence). The CDR3 coding sequence is TGTGCCAGCAGTCCCAAGGGAGGGAGGGCCCTCGGGACAGATACGCAGTATTTT. Residues: CASSPKGGRALGTDTQYF.

The chain uses TRBV2 and TRBJ1-3; D not resolved. The CDR3 is 16 residues long. Germline CDR1 reads SNHLY; CDR2 reads FYNNEI. V was shortened by 9 bases and J by 1 base, with 19 bases between the two germline ends. This chain's CDR3 is CASKPPGKLSGNTIYF. The DNA for the CDR3 is TGTGCCAGTAAACCTCCCGGGAAGCTTTCTGGAAACACCATATATTTT.

The chain links TRBV14 to TRBJ1-3; D ambiguous. The germline V gene encodes CDR1 SGHDN and CDR2 FVKESK. Trimming cost V 1 base and J 0 bases, with 10 bases left between them. The CDR3 covers 16 residues. The CDR3 DNA follows: TGTGCCAGCAGCCAAGGGATCAGGAGCTCTGGAAACACCATATATTTT. It encodes CASSQGIRSSGNTIYF. Complete variable domain (other parts from reference TRBV14 and TRBJ1-3): EAGVTQFPSHSVIEKGQTVTLRCDPISGHDNLYWYRRVMGKEIKFLLHFVKESKQDESGMPNNRFLAERTGGTYSTLKVQPAELEDSGVYFCASSQGIRSSGNTIYFGEGSWLTVV.

The rearrangement links TRBV18 to TRBJ1-1, with D uncertain. The germline V and J ends were trimmed by 1 base and 5 bases, with 14 bases remaining between them. Per the germline V gene, CDR1 is KGHSH and CDR2 is LQKENI. The CDR3 contains 15 residues. CDR3 amino acids: CASSPRRASGTEAFF. The CDR3 DNA sequence: TGTGCCAGCTCACCACGCAGAGCCTCCGGAACTGAAGCTTTCTTT.

The V gene is TRBV7-6, the J gene TRBJ1-5; no reliable D call. CDR3 size: 14 residues. V was trimmed by 1 base and J by 6 bases, leaving 10 bases between them. The germline V gene has CDR1 SGHVS and CDR2 FNYEAQ. CDR3 sequence reads: CASSLGQAGQPQHF. CDR3 DNA sequence: TGTGCCAGCAGCTTAGGTCAGGCGGGTCAGCCCCAGCATTTT.

This clone was counted a single time. The V call is TRBV6-5, the J call TRBJ1-2; D is uncertain. The CDR3 totals 15 residues. From germline, CDR1 is MNHEY and CDR2 SVGAGI. The V and J ends lost 0 bases and 3 bases respectively, with 11 bases between them. For the CDR3, the DNA is TGTGCCAGCAGTTACTCTGGGTTCTACGACTATGGCTACACCTTC. Translated, it gives CASSYSGFYDYGYTF.

This clone occurred once. The gene calls are TRBV28 and TRBJ2-7; a possible D gene is TRBD1 (6 bases). Between the trimmed V and J ends, which lost 3 bases and 6 bases, there was a span of 12 bases. The germline CDR1 and CDR2 sequences are MDHEN and SYDVKM. CDR3 length equals 13 residues. CDR3 bases: TGTGCCAGCAGTTTTAGGTTGGGGGCCGAGCAGTACTTC. It codes for CASSFRLGAEQYF.

This chain links TRBV6-1 with TRBJ1-3; the match to TRBD1 covers 10 bases. Germline V gene data show CDR1 as MNHNS and CDR2 as SASEGT. J lost 4 bases, V lost 4 bases, and 19 bases had no gene match. This CDR3 is 20 amino acids long. As DNA, the CDR3 is TGTGCCAGCAGTGCGTCAACCGGGACAGGGGCCTCGGCGAGGGGAAACACCATATATTTT. It is translated as CASSASTGTGASARGNTIYF.

V is TRBV20-1 and J is TRBJ1-2; no clear D. There are 10 residues in the CDR3. CDR1 and CDR2 (germline): DFQATT, SNEGSKA (reference sequence). Trimming cost V 1 base and J 5 bases, with 2 bases left between them. The CDR3 DNA sequence: TGCAGTGCTAGAGGTTATGGCTACACCTTC. Translating gives CSARGYGYTF.

The chain employs TRBV4-1 and TRBJ1-2; D is possibly TRBD1 (6 bases). The CDR3 runs 15 residues. Germline V gene sequence: CDR1 MGHRA, CDR2 YSYEKL. V shed 4 bases and J shed 4 bases, with 16 bases lying between them. CDR3 in amino acids: CASSPGGRGGYGYTF. CDR3 sequence (DNA): TGCGCCAGCAGCCCGGGGGGCAGGGGTGGCTATGGCTACACCTTC.

The rearrangement uses TRBV15 and TRBJ1-3; no reliable D call. Germline lookup yields CDR1 LNHNV and CDR2 YYDKDF (reference sequence). CDR3 length: 14 residues. V lost 1 base, J lost 2 bases, and 6 bases lay in between. This chain's CDR3 is CATSRGGAGNTIYF. CDR3 in DNA: TGTGCCACCAGCAGAGGGGGTGCTGGAAACACCATATATTTT. The variable domain in full, completed from reference TRBV15 and TRBJ1-3, reads DAMVIQNPRYQVTQFGKPVTLSCSQTLNHNVMYWYQQKSSQAPKLLFHYYDKDFNNEADTPDNFQSRRPNTSFCFLDIRSPGLGDTAMYLCATSRGGAGNTIYFGEGSWLTVV.

The chain recombines TRBV18 with TRBJ2-5, with TRBD1 matching 8 bases. Looked up from germline, CDR1 is KGHSH and CDR2 is LQKENI. V trimming: 6 bases; J trimming: 4 bases; junction bases outside the gene matches: 10. The CDR3 has 15 residues. CDR3 bases: TGTGCCAGCTCCCCTGAGCGGACAGGGACAGAGACCCAGTACTTC. Translating it yields CASSPERTGTETQYF.

V is TRBV30 and J is TRBJ2-1, with a tentative D call TRBD1 (6 bases). V lost 5 bases, J lost 8 bases, and 16 bases lay in between. The CDR3 length is 13 residues. CDR1 is GTSNPN and CDR2 is SVGIG in the germline V gene (reference sequence). In nucleotides, the CDR3 is TGTGCCTGGGCCCCAGGGGTGAGTTATGAGCAGTTCTTC. Its protein product is CAWAPGVSYEQFF.

This clone was seen a few times. The rearrangement uses TRBV5-1 and TRBJ1-1; 9 nucleotides line up with TRBD1. From germline, CDR1 is SGHRS and CDR2 YFSETQ. The CDR3 is made up of 15 amino acids. V shed 4 bases and J 1 base; nucleotides not matched to a gene: 5. The DNA of the CDR3 is TGCGCCAGCAGCCGGTCGACAGGGGGGAACACTGAAGCTTTCTTT. Translating gives CASSRSTGGNTEAFF.

This clone was recorded a few times. V is TRBV28 and J is TRBJ2-2; tentative D call: TRBD1 (5 bases). The CDR3 loop spans 13 amino acids. In germline, CDR1 is MDHEN, CDR2 SYDVKM. Here the CDR3 reads CAWGSRNTGELFF. CDR3 DNA: TGTGCTTGGGGCAGTAGGAACACCGGGGAGCTGTTTTTT.

In its sample, this clone was seen a few times. The CDR3 loop is CASSLETSGAYEQYF. The CDR3 nucleotides are TGCGCCAGCAGCTTGGAAACTAGCGGCGCCTACGAGCAGTACTTC. This chain uses TRBV5-1 with TRBJ2-7; TRBD2 agrees at 8 bases. Germline-derived CDR1 and CDR2 are SGHRS and YFSETQ. The CDR3 runs 15 residues. Trimming at V came to 0 bases and at J to 2 bases, leaving 4 bases not matched to a gene.

The rearrangement uses TRBV6-5 and TRBJ2-7; 10 bases match TRBD1. Losses at the gene ends were 5 bases for V and 7 bases for J; bases not matched to a gene: 11. The germline V gene encodes CDR1 MNHEY and CDR2 SVGAGI. CDR3 size: 15 residues. This CDR3 is CASSTTTGTGAEQYF. CDR3 sequence (DNA): TGTGCCAGCAGTACGACTACCGGGACAGGGGCTGAGCAGTACTTC.

The genes are TRBV18 and TRBJ2-7; TRBD1 matches at 10 bases. Losses at the gene ends were 6 bases for V and 2 bases for J; bases not matched to a gene: 7. Germline V gene lookup returns CDR1 KGHSH and CDR2 LQKENI. This CDR3 has 15 amino acids. CDR3 sequence reads: CASSARGQGAYEQYF. The CDR3 bases are TGTGCCAGCTCGGCGAGAGGACAGGGGGCCTACGAGCAGTACTTC.

Comment on this clone: Other DNA sequences within the sample encode an identical CDR3. The J gene is TRBJ1-1, the V gene TRBV18; unclear D gene. V was cut by 3 bases and J by 1 base, with 6 bases left in between. Germline assignment: CDR1 KGHSH and CDR2 LQKENI. There are 13 residues in the CDR3. CDR3 amino acids: CASSPERNTEAFF. The CDR3 coding sequence is TGTGCCAGCTCACCGGAAAGGAACACTGAAGCTTTCTTT.

The chain employs TRBV25-1 and TRBJ2-3, with TRBD2 matching 7 bases. The CDR3 extends over 14 amino acids. Germline V gene data show CDR1 as MGHDK and CDR2 as SYGVNS. Germline trimming cut 6 bases from V and 0 bases from J; bases unmatched to any gene: 3. The DNA for the CDR3 is TGTGCCAGCAGCCAAGCGGGGAGCACAGATACGCAGTATTTT. Residues: CASSQAGSTDTQYF. Full variable domain (outside the CDR3, taken from reference TRBV25-1 and TRBJ2-3): EADIYQTPRYLVIGTGKKITLECSQTMGHDKMYWYQQDPGMELHLIHYSYGVNSTEKGDLSSESTVSRIRTEHFPLTLESARPSHTSQYLCASSQAGSTDTQYFGPGTRLTVL.

For this clone: Other DNA variants within this sample encode the same CDR3. The J gene is TRBJ2-5, the V gene TRBV9, with no clear D. The length of the CDR3 is 13 residues. CDR1 SGDLS and CDR2 YYNGEE come from the germline V gene. The V gene lost 0 bases and the J gene lost 1 base, with 4 bases spanning the gap. The DNA for the CDR3 is TGTGCCAGCAGCGTAGCTAGCCAAGAGACCCAGTACTTC. Its protein is CASSVASQETQYF.